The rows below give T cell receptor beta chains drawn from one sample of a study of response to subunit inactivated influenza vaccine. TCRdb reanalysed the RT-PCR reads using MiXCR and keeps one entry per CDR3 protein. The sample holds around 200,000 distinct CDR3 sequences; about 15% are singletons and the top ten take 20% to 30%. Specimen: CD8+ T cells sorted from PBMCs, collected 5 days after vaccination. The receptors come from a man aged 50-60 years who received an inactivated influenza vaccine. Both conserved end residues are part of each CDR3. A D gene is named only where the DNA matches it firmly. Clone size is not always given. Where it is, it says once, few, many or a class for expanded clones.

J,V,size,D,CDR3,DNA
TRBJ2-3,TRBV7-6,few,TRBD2,CASSLDAGDGTQYF,TGTGCCAGCAGCTTAGACGCGGGAGATGGTACGCAGTATTTT
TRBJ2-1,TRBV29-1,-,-,CSVEDRSSTNEQFF,TGCAGCGTTGAAGATCGGTCTAGTACCAATGAGCAGTTCTTC
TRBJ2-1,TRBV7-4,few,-,CASSLTRGLGLSVRFF,TGTGCCAGCAGCTTGACCCGCGGTCTGGGTCTTTCGGTTCGGTTCTTC
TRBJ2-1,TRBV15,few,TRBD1,CAISSGTGPYNEQFF,TGTGCCATTTCGTCGGGGACAGGACCTTACAATGAGCAGTTCTTC
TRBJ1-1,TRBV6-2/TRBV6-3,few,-,CASSPRVERTEAFF,TGTGCCAGCAGTCCCCGGGTGGAGAGGACTGAAGCTTTCTTT
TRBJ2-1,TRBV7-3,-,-,CASSLRGGYYSSYNEQFF,TGTGCCAGCAGCTTAAGGGGCGGATATTACAGTTCCTACAATGAGCAGTTCTTC
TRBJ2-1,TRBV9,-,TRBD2,CASSPSGSTYNEQFF,TGTGCCAGCAGCCCTAGCGGGAGCACCTACAATGAGCAGTTCTTC
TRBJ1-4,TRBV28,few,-,CASSLEGLAVRATNEKLFF,TGTGCCAGCAGTTTAGAGGGATTAGCGGTCAGGGCAACTAATGAAAAACTGTTTTTT
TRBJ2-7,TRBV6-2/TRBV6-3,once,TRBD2,CASSFGTSGSPYEQYF,TGTGCCAGCAGTTTCGGGACTAGCGGGAGTCCCTACGAGCAGTACTTC
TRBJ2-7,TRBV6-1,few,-,CASTPLATGPNEQYF,TGTGCCAGCACGCCCCTAGCGACAGGTCCCAACGAGCAGTACTTC